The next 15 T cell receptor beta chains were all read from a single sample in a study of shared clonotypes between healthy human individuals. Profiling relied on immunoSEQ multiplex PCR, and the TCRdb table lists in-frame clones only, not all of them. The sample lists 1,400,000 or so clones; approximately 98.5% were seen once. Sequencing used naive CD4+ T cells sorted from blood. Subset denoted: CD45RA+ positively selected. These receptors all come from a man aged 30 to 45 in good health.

DNA of the CDR3: TGTGCCAGCTCGGGGTCTGGAAACACCATATATTTT. Protein: CASSGSGNTIYF. This chain uses TRBV18 with TRBJ1-3, with D unresolved. V was clipped by 6 bases and J by 1 base, with 4 bases between them. CDR3 length equals 12 residues. Germline assignment: CDR1 KGHSH and CDR2 LQKENI.

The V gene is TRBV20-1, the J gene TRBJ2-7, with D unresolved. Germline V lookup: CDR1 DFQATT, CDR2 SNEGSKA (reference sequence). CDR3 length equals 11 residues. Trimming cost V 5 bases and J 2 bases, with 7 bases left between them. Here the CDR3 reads CSAAETYEQYF. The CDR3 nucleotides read TGCAGTGCTGCCGAGACCTACGAGCAGTACTTC.

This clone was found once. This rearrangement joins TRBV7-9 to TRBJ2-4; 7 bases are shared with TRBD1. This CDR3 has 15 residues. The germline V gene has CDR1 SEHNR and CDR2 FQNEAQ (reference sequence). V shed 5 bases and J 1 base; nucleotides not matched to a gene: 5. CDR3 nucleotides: TGTGCCAGCAGCCGCCGGGACAGTGCCAAAAACATTCAGTACTTC. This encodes CASSRRDSAKNIQYF.

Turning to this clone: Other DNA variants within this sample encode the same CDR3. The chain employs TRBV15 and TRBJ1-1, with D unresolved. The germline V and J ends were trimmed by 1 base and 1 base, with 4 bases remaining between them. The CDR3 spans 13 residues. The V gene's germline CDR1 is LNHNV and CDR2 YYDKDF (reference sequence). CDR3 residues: CATSRGPNTEAFF. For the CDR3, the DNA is TGTGCCACCAGCAGAGGCCCGAACACTGAAGCTTTCTTT.

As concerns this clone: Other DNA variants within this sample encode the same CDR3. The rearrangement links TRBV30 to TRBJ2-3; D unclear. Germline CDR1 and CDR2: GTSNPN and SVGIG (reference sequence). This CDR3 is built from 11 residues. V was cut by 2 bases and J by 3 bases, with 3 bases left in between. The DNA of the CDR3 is TGTGCCTGGAGTTCTACAGATACGCAGTATTTT. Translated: CAWSSTDTQYF.

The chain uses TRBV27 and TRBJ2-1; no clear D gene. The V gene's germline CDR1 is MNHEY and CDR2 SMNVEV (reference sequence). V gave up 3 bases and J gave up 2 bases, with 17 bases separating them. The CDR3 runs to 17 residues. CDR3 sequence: CASSLGRNLHTYNEQFF. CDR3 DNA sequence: TGTGCCAGCAGTTTGGGTAGAAACTTGCATACCTACAATGAGCAGTTCTTC.

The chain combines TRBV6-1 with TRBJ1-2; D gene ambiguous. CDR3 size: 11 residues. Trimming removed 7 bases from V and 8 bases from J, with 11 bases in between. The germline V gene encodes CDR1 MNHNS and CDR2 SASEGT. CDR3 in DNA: TGTGCCAGCAAGTTCGCGGAGGGCTACACCTTC. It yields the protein CASKFAEGYTF.

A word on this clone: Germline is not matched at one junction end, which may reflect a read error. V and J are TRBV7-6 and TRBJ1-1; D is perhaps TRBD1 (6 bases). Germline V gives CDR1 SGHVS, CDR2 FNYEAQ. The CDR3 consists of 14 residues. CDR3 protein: CASNLGGLNTEAFF. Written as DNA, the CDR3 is TGTGCCAGCAACTTAGGGGGGCTGAACACTGAAGCTTTCTTT.

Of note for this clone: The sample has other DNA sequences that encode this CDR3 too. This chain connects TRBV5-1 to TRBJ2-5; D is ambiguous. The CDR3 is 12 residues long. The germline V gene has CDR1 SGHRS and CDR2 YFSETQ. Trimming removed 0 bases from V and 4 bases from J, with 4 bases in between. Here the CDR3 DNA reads TGCGCCAGCAGCTTGGCCCGAGAGACCCAGTACTTC. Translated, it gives CASSLARETQYF.

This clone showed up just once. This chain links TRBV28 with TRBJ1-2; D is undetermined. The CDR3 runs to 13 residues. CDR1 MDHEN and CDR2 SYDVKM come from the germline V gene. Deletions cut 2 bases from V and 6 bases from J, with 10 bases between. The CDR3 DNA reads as TGTGCCAGCAGTTTACCCCGGACCAATGGCTACACCTTC. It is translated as CASSLPRTNGYTF.

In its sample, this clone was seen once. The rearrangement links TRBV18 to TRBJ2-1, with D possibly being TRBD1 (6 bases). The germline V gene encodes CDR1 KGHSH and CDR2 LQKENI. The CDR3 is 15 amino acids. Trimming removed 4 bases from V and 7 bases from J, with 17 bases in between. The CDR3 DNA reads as TGTGCCAGCTCACGAACGGGGATCAGGGGTAATGAGCAGTTCTTC. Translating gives CASSRTGIRGNEQFF.

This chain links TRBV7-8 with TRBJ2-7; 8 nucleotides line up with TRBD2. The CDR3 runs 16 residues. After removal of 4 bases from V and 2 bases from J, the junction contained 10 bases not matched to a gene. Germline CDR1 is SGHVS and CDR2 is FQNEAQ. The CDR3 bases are TGTGCCAGCAGCTACCGGGAGGGGCTAGGGGCCTACGAGCAGTACTTC. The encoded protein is CASSYREGLGAYEQYF. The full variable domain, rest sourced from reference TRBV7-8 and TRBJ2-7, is GAGVSQSPRYKVAKRGQDVALRCDPISGHVSLFWYQQALGQGPEFLTYFQNEAQLDKSGLPSDRFFAERPEGSVSTLKIQRTQQEDSAVYLCASSYREGLGAYEQYFGPGTRLTVT.

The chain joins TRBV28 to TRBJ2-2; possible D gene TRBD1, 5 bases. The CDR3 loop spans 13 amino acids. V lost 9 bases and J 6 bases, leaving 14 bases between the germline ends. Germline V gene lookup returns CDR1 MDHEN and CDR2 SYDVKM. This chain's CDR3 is CASDSSISGELFF. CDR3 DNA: TGTGCCAGTGACAGTTCAATCTCCGGGGAGCTGTTTTTT.

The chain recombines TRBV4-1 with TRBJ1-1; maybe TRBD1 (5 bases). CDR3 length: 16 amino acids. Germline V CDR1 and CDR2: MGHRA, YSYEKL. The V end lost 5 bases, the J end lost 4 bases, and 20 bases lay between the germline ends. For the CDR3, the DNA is TGCGCCAGCAGCTCCAAGAGGGGCGGGATAGGCACTGAAGCTTTCTTT. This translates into CASSSKRGGIGTEAFF.

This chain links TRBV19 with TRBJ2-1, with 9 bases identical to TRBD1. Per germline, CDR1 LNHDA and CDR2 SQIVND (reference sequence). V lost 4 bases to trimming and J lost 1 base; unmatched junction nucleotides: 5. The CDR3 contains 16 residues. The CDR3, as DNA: TGTGCCAGTAGTAGCAAGGACAGGGGTTCCTACAATGAGCAGTTCTTC. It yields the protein CASSSKDRGSYNEQFF.